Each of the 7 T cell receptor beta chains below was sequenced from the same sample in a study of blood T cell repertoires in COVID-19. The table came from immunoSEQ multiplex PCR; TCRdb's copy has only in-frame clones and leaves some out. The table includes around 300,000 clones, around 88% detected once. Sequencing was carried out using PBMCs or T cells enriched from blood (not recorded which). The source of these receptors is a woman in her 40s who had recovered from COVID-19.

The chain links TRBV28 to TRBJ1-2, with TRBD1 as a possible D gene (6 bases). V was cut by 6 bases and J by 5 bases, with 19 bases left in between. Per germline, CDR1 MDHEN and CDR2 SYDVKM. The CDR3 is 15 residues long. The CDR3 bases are TGTGCCAGCAGAGACAGGCAAAATGATTTTTATGGCTACACCTTC. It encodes CASRDRQNDFYGYTF.

The CDR3 DNA reads TGTGCCAGCAGCCTCTTGATCGGTAACTATGGCTACACCTTC. Protein: CASSLLIGNYGYTF. The V gene is TRBV7-9, the J gene TRBJ1-2; D not resolved. V was cut by 5 bases and J by 1 base, with 11 bases left in between. Germline lookup yields CDR1 SEHNR and CDR2 FQNEAQ (reference sequence). The CDR3 totals 14 residues.

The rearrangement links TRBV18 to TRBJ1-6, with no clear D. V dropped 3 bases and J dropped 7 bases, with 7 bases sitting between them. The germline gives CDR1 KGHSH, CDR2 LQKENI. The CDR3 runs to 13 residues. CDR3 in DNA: TGTGCCAGCTCACCGCAAGAGAATTCACCCCTCCACTTT. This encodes CASSPQENSPLHF.

CDR3 sequence reads: CASSRPQGRENTEAFF. CDR3 coding DNA: TGTGCCAGCAGCCGGCCGCAGGGGAGGGAGAACACTGAAGCTTTCTTT. V usage is TRBV7-2 and J usage is TRBJ1-1; maybe TRBD1 (6 bases). This CDR3 comprises 16 residues. V lost 5 bases and J 1 base, leaving 17 bases between the germline ends. Per germline, CDR1 SGHTA and CDR2 FQGNSA. Supplemented by reference TRBV7-2 and TRBJ1-1, the full variable domain reads GAGVSQSPSNKVTEKGKDVELRCDPISGHTALYWYRQSLGQGLEFLIYFQGNSAPDKSGLPSDRFSAERTGGSVSTLTIQRTQQEDSAVYLCASSRPQGRENTEAFFGQGTRLTVV.

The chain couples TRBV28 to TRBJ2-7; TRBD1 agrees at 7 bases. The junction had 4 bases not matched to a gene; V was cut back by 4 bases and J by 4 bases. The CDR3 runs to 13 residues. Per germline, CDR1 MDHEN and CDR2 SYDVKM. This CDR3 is CASSWGRGYEQYF. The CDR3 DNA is TGTGCCAGCAGTTGGGGCAGGGGGTACGAGCAGTACTTC. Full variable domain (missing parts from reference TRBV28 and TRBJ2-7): DVKVTQSSRYLVKRTGEKVFLECVQDMDHENMFWYRQDPGLGLRLIYFSYDVKMKEKGDIPEGYSVSREKKERFSLILESASTNQTSMYLCASSWGRGYEQYFGPGTRLTVT.

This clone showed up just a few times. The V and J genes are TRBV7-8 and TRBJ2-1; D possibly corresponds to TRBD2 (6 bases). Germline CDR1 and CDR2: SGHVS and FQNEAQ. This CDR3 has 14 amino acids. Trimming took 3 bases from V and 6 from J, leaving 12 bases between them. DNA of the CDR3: TGTGCCAGCAGCTTCCGGGACTTCCTCAATGAGCAGTTCTTC. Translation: CASSFRDFLNEQFF.

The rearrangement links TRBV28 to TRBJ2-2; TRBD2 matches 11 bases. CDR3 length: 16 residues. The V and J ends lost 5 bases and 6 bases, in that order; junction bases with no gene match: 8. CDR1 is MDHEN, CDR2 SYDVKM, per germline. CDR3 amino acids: CASSTSGRDRAGELFF. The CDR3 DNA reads TGTGCCAGCAGTACTAGCGGGAGAGATCGGGCCGGGGAGCTGTTTTTT.